This entry lists 24 T cell receptor beta chains sequenced from one sample in a study of identical twins. TCRdb reanalysed the 5' RACE reads using MiXCR and keeps one entry per CDR3 protein. The sample yields nearly 900,000 distinct CDR3 sequences, 9% to 15% seen once. These data were likewise used in another study, on yellow fever vaccine responses in identical twins.

Sequencing used PBMCs. These receptors all stem from a woman between 18 and 29 years old in good health.

The rearrangement links TRBV25-1 to TRBJ2-1; D tentatively fits TRBD1 or TRBD2 (6 bases each). Germline values: CDR1 MGHDK, CDR2 SYGVNS. The CDR3 has 15 amino acids. The V gene lost 4 bases and the J gene lost 9 bases, with 19 bases spanning the gap. For the CDR3, the DNA is TGTGCCAGCAGTGTGAGGGGGGCAGTGTATACTGAGCAGTTCTTC. Translation gives CASSVRGAVYTEQFF. The complete variable domain, with remaining parts taken from reference TRBV25-1 and TRBJ2-1, reads EADIYQTPRYLVIGTGKKITLECSQTMGHDKMYWYQQDPGMELHLIHYSYGVNSTEKGDLSSESTVSRIRTEHFPLTLESARPSHTSQYLCASSVRGAVYTEQFFGPGTRLTVL.

This chain joins TRBV20-1 and TRBJ2-7; perhaps TRBD2 as D (6 bases). The CDR3 loop spans 16 amino acids. Trimming stripped 0 bases from V and 1 base from J, with 16 bases between. Germline loops: CDR1 DFQATT, CDR2 SNEGSKA (reference sequence). As DNA, the CDR3 is TGCAGTGCTAGAGAATCTCCGGGACTCGCTTCCTACGAGCAGTACTTC. Translated, it gives CSARESPGLASYEQYF.

This clonotype turned up a few times. The chain employs TRBV14 and TRBJ1-4; TRBD1 aligns across 9 bases. The germline V gene has CDR1 SGHDN and CDR2 FVKESK. J lost 7 bases, V lost 4 bases, and 4 bases had no gene match. The CDR3 loop spans 14 amino acids. The chain's CDR3 is CASSPTGGGEKLFF. CDR3 coding DNA: TGTGCCAGCAGCCCCACAGGGGGCGGTGAAAAACTGTTTTTT.

This clonotype was detected a few times. The gene calls are TRBV7-2 and TRBJ2-7; no clear D gene. CDR1 is SGHTA, CDR2 FQGNSA, per germline. This CDR3 comprises 11 residues. V dropped 3 bases and J dropped 7 bases, with 7 bases sitting between them. CDR3 loop: CASSFGIEQYF. CDR3 DNA sequence: TGTGCCAGCAGCTTTGGGATAGAGCAGTACTTC.

This clonotype was detected a few times. This rearrangement joins TRBV14 to TRBJ2-1, with 12 bases aligning to TRBD2. There are 15 residues in the CDR3. Trimming took 4 bases from V and 8 from J; bases not matched to a gene: 6. CDR1 and CDR2 from the germline V gene are SGHDN and FVKESK. CDR3 DNA sequence: TGTGCCAGCAGCCTACTAGCGGGGGGTAGCGATGAGCAGTTCTTC. Protein sequence: CASSLLAGGSDEQFF. The whole variable domain, filled in from reference TRBV14 and TRBJ2-1, reads EAGVTQFPSHSVIEKGQTVTLRCDPISGHDNLYWYRRVMGKEIKFLLHFVKESKQDESGMPNNRFLAERTGGTYSTLKVQPAELEDSGVYFCASSLLAGGSDEQFFGPGTRLTVL.

This clonotype was counted many times. The V call is TRBV12-3 or TRBV12-4, the J call TRBJ1-4; D is ambiguous. The CDR3 loop spans 16 amino acids. V lost 3 bases to trimming and J lost 4 bases, with 15 bases between them. The DNA for the CDR3 is TGTGCCAGCAGTTTCTCAGGACGGGAAGATAATGAAAAACTGTTTTTT. It is translated as CASSFSGREDNEKLFF.

The table lists this clonotype with many counts. The chain joins TRBV4-2 to TRBJ2-1; TRBD2 aligns across 11 bases. Trimming removed 8 bases from V and 5 bases from J; junction bases left unmatched: 11. Per germline, CDR1 LGHNA and CDR2 YNFKEQ. The CDR3 loop spans 16 amino acids. This CDR3 reads CASGGTSGGLHNEQFF. CDR3 DNA: TGTGCCAGCGGTGGGACTAGCGGAGGCTTACACAATGAGCAGTTCTTC.

This clonotype was seen a few times. The V and J genes are TRBV14 and TRBJ2-1; D not certain. Germline-derived CDR1 and CDR2 are SGHDN and FVKESK. There are 13 residues in the CDR3. The V gene lost 3 bases and the J gene lost 8 bases, with 11 bases spanning the gap. The CDR3 DNA reads TGTGCCAGCAGCCAGACTGTAACCCATGAGCAGTTCTTC. This translates into CASSQTVTHEQFF.

The sample holds a few counts of this clonotype. The chain employs TRBV2 and TRBJ2-7, with TRBD2 identical over 8 bases. The V segment lost 8 bases and the J segment 4 bases; nucleotides outside the gene matches: 13. Germline CDR1 and CDR2: SNHLY and FYNNEI. The CDR3 spans 15 residues. This chain's CDR3 is CASRRGGNPIYEQYF. The CDR3 DNA follows: TGTGCCAGCCGGCGCGGGGGGAATCCGATTTACGAGCAGTACTTC.

In its sample, this clonotype was seen a few times. This chain uses TRBV5-8 with TRBJ2-7; D may match TRBD1 or TRBD2 (5 bases each). The CDR3 consists of 14 residues. Trimming left V 3 bases short and J 0 bases short, with 10 bases between. Germline V CDR1 and CDR2: SGHTS, YDEGEE. This CDR3 reads CASSYGDPSYEQYF. CDR3 DNA sequence: TGTGCCAGCAGCTACGGGGACCCCTCCTACGAGCAGTACTTC.

The genes are TRBV3-1 and TRBJ2-5; TRBD2 matches 8 bases. Germline V gene lookup returns CDR1 LGHDT and CDR2 YNNKEL (reference sequence). V was clipped by 1 base and J by 3 bases; unmatched bases: 10. The CDR3 is made up of 17 amino acids. CDR3 coding DNA: TGTGCCAGCAGCCAAGGGACCGCGGGACTAGTCGAAGAGACCCAGTACTTC. Its protein product is CASSQGTAGLVEETQYF.

In DNA, the CDR3 is TGCAGTGCTAGAGTGTTAGGTGGAAGCTCCTACGAGCAGTACTTC. Residues: CSARVLGGSSYEQYF. The rearrangement uses TRBV20-1 and TRBJ2-7, with D unresolved. The V gene lost 1 base and the J gene lost 0 bases, with 13 bases spanning the gap. CDR1 is DFQATT and CDR2 is SNEGSKA in the germline V gene (reference sequence). The CDR3 spans 15 residues.

The sample holds a few counts of this clonotype. V is TRBV27 and J is TRBJ2-3, with D perhaps TRBD1 (5 bases). V was shortened by 2 bases and J by 1 base, with 19 bases between the two germline ends. The CDR3 consists of 18 residues. The germline V gene encodes CDR1 MNHEY and CDR2 SMNVEV (reference sequence). The CDR3 sequence: CASSLRGWGRMGTDTQYF. The CDR3 DNA follows: TGTGCCAGCAGTTTAAGGGGTTGGGGCCGGATGGGCACAGATACGCAGTATTTT.

In its sample, this clonotype was seen a few times. The V call is TRBV2, the J call TRBJ2-1; D uncertain. The germline V gene encodes CDR1 SNHLY and CDR2 FYNNEI. The CDR3 is 14 residues long. Trimming left V 1 base short and J 6 bases short, with 10 bases between. The CDR3 bases are TGTGCCAGCAGTGAAGTGGCCCCCCTCAATGAGCAGTTCTTC. It translates to CASSEVAPLNEQFF.

This clonotype has only a few counts. The genes are TRBV6-1 and TRBJ2-1; the D gene is possibly TRBD1 (5 bases). The germline V gene has CDR1 MNHNS and CDR2 SASEGT. This CDR3 region has 15 residues. The V end was cut by 8 bases, the J end by 6 bases, with 20 bases between. CDR3 amino acids: CASVQDPLRSNEQFF. The CDR3 nucleotides are TGTGCCAGCGTACAGGACCCACTACGATCCAATGAGCAGTTCTTC.

The rearrangement joins TRBV7-9 to TRBJ2-3, with D tentatively TRBD1 (6 bases). The germline V gene has CDR1 SEHNR and CDR2 FQNEAQ (reference sequence). The CDR3 spans 17 residues. V lost 0 bases and J lost 1, with 14 bases in between. The CDR3 DNA reads as TGTGCCAGCAGCTTAGCGCGACAGGCGGAACGCACAGATACGCAGTATTTT. Translating it yields CASSLARQAERTDTQYF.

The chain combines TRBV12-3 or TRBV12-4 with TRBJ2-1; D is undetermined. The V end was cut by 3 bases, the J end by 4 bases, with 10 bases between. The CDR3 extends over 14 amino acids. CDR3 in amino acids: CASSFNRKYNEQFF. The CDR3 DNA sequence: TGTGCCAGCAGTTTTAACAGAAAATACAATGAGCAGTTCTTC.

This chain uses TRBV7-2 with TRBJ1-6; TRBD1 agrees at 8 bases. Germline CDR1 is SGHTA and CDR2 is FQGNSA. This CDR3 has 15 amino acids. Germline trimming cut 5 bases from V and 3 bases from J; bases unmatched to any gene: 3. CDR3 sequence: CASSAGQGYNSPLHF. In DNA, the CDR3 is TGTGCCAGCAGCGCCGGACAGGGCTATAATTCACCCCTCCACTTT.

This chain uses TRBV25-1 with TRBJ1-5; D gene uncertain. Between the trimmed V and J ends, which lost 4 bases and 4 bases, there was a span of 11 bases. This CDR3 has 14 residues. Germline V gives CDR1 MGHDK, CDR2 SYGVNS. The CDR3, as DNA: TGTGCCAGCAGTGCTCTCCTCATAAATCAGCCCCAGCATTTT. Amino acids: CASSALLINQPQHF.

This clonotype was observed a handful of times. J is TRBJ2-1 and V is TRBV5-1, with 12 bases lining up with TRBD2. The CDR3 is made up of 17 amino acids. After removal of 4 bases from V and 2 bases from J, the junction contained 7 bases not matched to a gene. Germline CDR1 SGHRS, CDR2 YFSETQ. CDR3 bases: TGCGCCAGCAGCCAGCGACTAGCGGGAGAACCCTACAATGAGCAGTTCTTC. Its protein product is CASSQRLAGEPYNEQFF.

The sample holds many counts of this clonotype. The rearrangement uses TRBV25-1 and TRBJ1-3, with D possibly matching TRBD1 (6 bases). V shed 6 bases and J shed 11 bases, with 20 bases lying between them. CDR1 and CDR2 (germline): MGHDK, SYGVNS. The CDR3 totals 14 residues. CDR3 in DNA: TGTGCCAGCAGCAGTCAATCCGGGGGCCACCCCATATATTTT. Amino acids: CASSSQSGGHPIYF.

This clonotype came up once. A much larger clone sits a single nucleotide away, making a read error possible. The genes are TRBV7-7 and TRBJ2-1; D ambiguous. Trimming shortened V by 2 bases and J by 10 bases, and 21 bases separated the two germline ends. CDR3 length: 16 amino acids. Germline-derived CDR1 and CDR2 are SSHAT and FNYEAQ (reference sequence). The CDR3 is CASSLSFLQVAEEQFF. CDR3 DNA: TGTGCCAGCAGCTTATCTTTCCTACAAGTTGCTGAAGAGCAGTTCTTC.

This clonotype was seen a handful of times. The CDR3 nucleotides read TGTGCCAGCAGAACCAGACAGCTCTATGGCTACACCTTC. It translates to CASRTRQLYGYTF. The gene calls are TRBV6-6 and TRBJ1-2, with D tentatively TRBD1 (5 bases). The CDR3 loop spans 13 amino acids. The V gene's germline CDR1 is MNHNY and CDR2 SVGAGI (reference sequence). The V gene lost 6 bases and the J gene lost 4 bases, with 12 bases spanning the gap.

This clonotype was counted only a few times. The rearrangement links TRBV7-9 to TRBJ1-3, with TRBD1 identical over 7 bases. CDR3 length equals 15 residues. The V gene end was trimmed by 4 bases and the J gene end by 4 bases; junction bases not matched to a gene: 7. The V gene's germline CDR1 is SEHNR and CDR2 FQNEAQ (reference sequence). CDR3 in amino acids: CASSSTGPSGNTIYF. The CDR3 DNA sequence: TGTGCCAGCAGCTCGACAGGGCCGTCGGGAAACACCATATATTTT.